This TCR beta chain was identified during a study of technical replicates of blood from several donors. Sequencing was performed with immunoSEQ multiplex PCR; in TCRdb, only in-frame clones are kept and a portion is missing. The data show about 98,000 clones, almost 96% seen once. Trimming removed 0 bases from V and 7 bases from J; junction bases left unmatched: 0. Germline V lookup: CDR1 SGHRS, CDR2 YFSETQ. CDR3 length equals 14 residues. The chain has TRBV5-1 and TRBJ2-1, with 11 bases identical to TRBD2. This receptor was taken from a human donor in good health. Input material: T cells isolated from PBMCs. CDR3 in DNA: TGCGCCAGCAGCTTGGGGACTAGCGGGAATGAGCAGTTCTTC. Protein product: CASSLGTSGNEQFF.